This T cell receptor (beta chain) was profiled in a study of response to subunit inactivated influenza vaccine. CDR3 length: 15 amino acids. Germline V gene sequence: CDR1 SEHNR, CDR2 FQNEAQ (reference sequence). The germline V and J ends were trimmed by 5 bases and 1 base, with 14 bases remaining between them. Study observations and caveats: With each seasonal influenza vaccination, the authors suggested, few new T cells are recruited.

TCRdb re-analysed the RT-PCR reads in MiXCR, keeping a single row per CDR3 protein. The sample holds roughly 790,000 distinct CDR3 sequences; 21% are singletons and the top ten take 9.5% to 13%. In its sample, this clonotype was seen once. Its specificity is unknown. Sequencing used PBMCs from blood, obtained 5 to 6 days after vaccination. The chain couples TRBV7-9 to TRBJ1-1; D gene ambiguous. The TCR sequence derives from a man aged 45-60 years who received an inactivated influenza vaccine. The CDR3 bases are TGTGCCAGCAGCCCCAGGTGGGCACCGAACACTGAAGCTTTCTTT. It yields the protein CASSPRWAPNTEAFF.